The table lists the clone carrying this T cell receptor beta chain with a few counts. Its antigen is undetermined. These data are taken from a study of blood T cells in healthy people across ages. A second PCR of about 7 to 12 cycles used a sample-barcoded 5' primer and a J-beta primer mix. TCRdb reanalysed the 5' RACE reads using MiXCR and keeps one entry per CDR3 protein. This sample has hundreds of thousands of distinct CDR3 sequences, with around 52% found just once. General study findings and limits: A strong correlation was found between TCR beta diversity and the percentage of naive T cells.

The length of the CDR3 is 16 residues. The V gene lost 2 bases and the J gene lost 0 bases, with 11 bases spanning the gap. The germline V gene has CDR1 DFQATT and CDR2 SNEGSKA (reference sequence). Sequencing was carried out using blood. The clonotype was recovered from a woman of 80 years or more in good health. V is TRBV20-1 and J is TRBJ2-6, with D unresolved. This CDR3 reads CSARKQLISGANVLTF. CDR3 nucleotides: TGCAGTGCTAGAAAGCAGTTAATCTCTGGGGCCAACGTCCTGACTTTC.